This passage covers 18 T cell receptor beta chains from one sample sequenced in a study of neoadjuvant anti-PD-1 for oral cavity cancer. Sequencing used immunoSEQ multiplex PCR; TCRdb keeps in-frame clones, though not all of them. Seen here are roughly 25,000 clones, 25% to 30% observed once, and the top ten hold roughly 15%. Time point indicated: after neoadjuvant nivolumab, at surgical resection. Material: tumor tissue, obtained after nivolumab (anti-PD-1) treatment. The receptors were sampled from a person aged 35 to 85 with oral cavity squamous cell carcinoma.

This clone was picked up a small number of times. The rearrangement joins TRBV25-1 to TRBJ1-6; no reliable D call. The CDR3 loop spans 12 amino acids. Trimming pared 3 bases from V and 9 bases from J, leaving 6 bases between. Looked up from germline, CDR1 is MGHDK and CDR2 is SYGVNS. The CDR3: CASSDGVSPLHF. The CDR3 DNA reads TGTGCCAGCAGTGATGGGGTTTCACCCCTCCACTTT.

The rearrangement joins TRBV30 to TRBJ2-7; tentative D call: TRBD1 (5 bases). Trimming pared 2 bases from V and 6 bases from J, leaving 17 bases between. This CDR3 region has 14 residues. The V gene's germline CDR1 is GTSNPN and CDR2 SVGIG (reference sequence). CDR3 DNA: TGTGCCTGGAGTTATGGGTCAGGGTCGGGCGAGCAGTACTTC. The encoded protein is CAWSYGSGSGEQYF.

This clone was seen a handful of times. V gene TRBV7-2 combines with J gene TRBJ2-5; perhaps D is TRBD1 or TRBD2 (5 bases each). Germline values: CDR1 SGHTA, CDR2 FQGNSA. This CDR3 contains 14 residues. The germline V and J ends were trimmed by 6 bases and 2 bases, with 13 bases remaining between them. In DNA form, the CDR3 reads TGTGCCAGCAGACTGGGACGGGAACAAGAGACCCAGTACTTC. Its translation is CASRLGREQETQYF.

J is TRBJ2-1 and V is TRBV4-1, with D uncertain. CDR1 is MGHRA, CDR2 YSYEKL, per germline. The CDR3 has 14 amino acids. Trimming stripped 0 bases from V and 7 bases from J, with 10 bases between. The DNA of the CDR3 is TGCGCCAGCAGCCAAGAAGGTAACCAGAATGAGCAGTTCTTC. Its translation is CASSQEGNQNEQFF.

This clone came up a few times. The chain recombines TRBV14 with TRBJ1-4; 8 positions match TRBD1. V shed 4 bases, J shed 5 bases, and the junction held 6 bases outside the gene matches. Germline CDR1 reads SGHDN; CDR2 reads FVKESK. CDR3 length equals 15 residues. The CDR3 DNA reads as TGTGCCAGCAGCCTACGGACAGGGCCCAATGAAAAACTGTTTTTT. Its protein is CASSLRTGPNEKLFF.

This clone has only a few counts. The genes are TRBV7-9 and TRBJ2-5; no definite D call. Germline CDR1 and CDR2: SEHNR and FQNEAQ (reference sequence). V shed 5 bases and J shed 5 bases, with 15 bases lying between them. The CDR3 consists of 14 residues. The CDR3 DNA reads TGTGCCAGCAGCCAAGGAATGGGGTGGGAGACCCAGTACTTC. Translation gives CASSQGMGWETQYF. The variable domain in full, with the rest retrieved from reference TRBV7-9 and TRBJ2-5, is DTGVSQNPRHKITKRGQNVTFRCDPISEHNRLYWYRQTLGQGPEFLTYFQNEAQLEKSRLLSDRFSAERPKGSFSTLEIQRTEQGDSAMYLCASSQGMGWETQYFGPGTRLLVL.

This clone has a handful of counts. CDR3 nucleotide sequence: TGTGCCAGCAGTGAATCCCAGGGGCAAGAGACCCAGTACTTC. Protein sequence: CASSESQGQETQYF. The gene calls are TRBV6-1 and TRBJ2-5; D may be TRBD1 (6 bases). V lost 2 bases to trimming and J lost 2 bases, with 9 bases between them. The CDR3 spans 14 residues. Germline lookup yields CDR1 MNHNS and CDR2 SASEGT.

V usage is TRBV10-3 and J usage is TRBJ1-1, with D tentatively TRBD1 (5 bases). This CDR3 has 13 amino acids. The ends were cut back, 11 bases at V and 3 bases at J, with 16 bases in the middle. Looked up from germline, CDR1 is ENHRY and CDR2 is SYGVKD. CDR3 in amino acids: CASMTAKDTEAFF. In nucleotides, the CDR3 is TGTGCCTCGATGACAGCCAAAGACACTGAAGCTTTCTTT.

This clone has ten or more counts. This chain links TRBV28 with TRBJ1-4; 7 bases agree with TRBD1. The V gene's germline CDR1 is MDHEN and CDR2 SYDVKM. The V gene end was trimmed by 4 bases and the J gene end by 4 bases; junction bases not matched to a gene: 9. There are 16 residues in the CDR3. The CDR3 DNA reads as TGTGCCAGCAGTTCCCCCCCCGGGACAGATAATGAAAAACTGTTTTTT. Protein sequence: CASSSPPGTDNEKLFF.

The chain employs TRBV10-2 and TRBJ1-2; 7 bases match TRBD1. CDR3 length: 12 amino acids. V was pared by 7 bases and J by 2 bases, with 1 base of the junction left unmatched. CDR1 is WSHSY, CDR2 SAAADI, per germline. The chain's CDR3 is CASKQGNYGYTF. The CDR3 region has the DNA TGCGCCAGCAAACAGGGGAACTATGGCTACACCTTC.

This clone was recorded once. The chain combines TRBV5-6 with TRBJ2-1, with D perhaps TRBD2 (5 bases). V shed 0 bases and J shed 7 bases, with 17 bases lying between them. Germline CDR1 SGHDT, CDR2 YYEEEE. CDR3 length: 16 amino acids. This CDR3 is CASSLGPGGPGNEQFF. The CDR3 bases are TGTGCCAGCAGCTTGGGACCCGGTGGCCCGGGGAATGAGCAGTTCTTC.

The table lists this clone with a few counts. This chain connects TRBV19 to TRBJ2-2; D not certain. The germline V gene encodes CDR1 LNHDA and CDR2 SQIVND (reference sequence). CDR3 length: 9 amino acids. V lost 9 bases to trimming and J lost 8 bases, with 4 bases between them. The CDR3 loop is CARRGELFF. For the CDR3, the DNA is TGTGCCAGACGGGGGGAGCTGTTTTTT.

The sample holds many counts of this clone. The chain employs TRBV5-5 and TRBJ1-5; D is unresolved. Trimming took 4 bases from V and 2 from J, leaving 16 bases between them. Per the germline V gene, CDR1 is SGHKS and CDR2 is YYEKEE (reference sequence). This CDR3 spans 16 amino acids. In nucleotides, the CDR3 is TGTGCCAGCAGCGGCTTATCGGGTAGTGGCAATCAGCCCCAGCATTTT. It codes for CASSGLSGSGNQPQHF.

This clone has only one observation. The rearrangement links TRBV5-1 to TRBJ2-5, with TRBD1 matching over 7 bases. Losses at the gene ends were 5 bases for V and 4 bases for J; bases not matched to a gene: 2. The germline V gene has CDR1 SGHRS and CDR2 YFSETQ. The CDR3 length is 12 residues. CDR3 residues: CASRQGRETQYF. The CDR3 DNA is TGCGCCAGCAGACAGGGGAGAGAGACCCAGTACTTC.

The chain joins TRBV5-1 to TRBJ2-7; tentatively, D is TRBD2 (5 bases). CDR1 SGHRS and CDR2 YFSETQ come from the germline V gene. This CDR3 region has 15 residues. The V and J ends lost 0 bases and 2 bases respectively, with 12 bases between them. In nucleotides, the CDR3 is TGCGCCAGCAGCTTGGATCGTCGGGGTCCCTACGAGCAGTACTTC. It specifies CASSLDRRGPYEQYF.

The J gene is TRBJ2-5, the V gene TRBV5-1; TRBD1 is a possible D gene (5 bases). The CDR3 has 14 residues. V lost 4 bases and J 0 bases, leaving 10 bases between the germline ends. The germline CDR1 and CDR2 sequences are SGHRS and YFSETQ. CDR3 region: CASSATAYQETQYF. CDR3 nucleotide sequence: TGCGCCAGCAGCGCGACAGCGTACCAAGAGACCCAGTACTTC.

This sequence joins TRBV7-2 and TRBJ2-5; D unclear. The CDR3 extends over 16 amino acids. Trimming removed 0 bases at V and 0 bases at J, with 11 bases between. Germline assignment: CDR1 SGHTA and CDR2 FQGNSA. Here the CDR3 reads CASSLAIGSYQETQYF. The CDR3 DNA sequence: TGTGCCAGCAGCTTAGCTATCGGGTCGTACCAAGAGACCCAGTACTTC.

In this sample, this clone turned up a few times. V and J are TRBV5-8 and TRBJ1-2, with D perhaps TRBD1 (6 bases). The germline CDR1 and CDR2 sequences are SGHTS and YDEGEE. The CDR3 is made up of 11 amino acids. The V gene lost 4 bases and the J gene lost 12 bases, with 13 bases spanning the gap. Here the CDR3 DNA reads TGTGCCAGCAGCCGCGAAGGGGGACACACCTTC. This gives the protein CASSREGGHTF.